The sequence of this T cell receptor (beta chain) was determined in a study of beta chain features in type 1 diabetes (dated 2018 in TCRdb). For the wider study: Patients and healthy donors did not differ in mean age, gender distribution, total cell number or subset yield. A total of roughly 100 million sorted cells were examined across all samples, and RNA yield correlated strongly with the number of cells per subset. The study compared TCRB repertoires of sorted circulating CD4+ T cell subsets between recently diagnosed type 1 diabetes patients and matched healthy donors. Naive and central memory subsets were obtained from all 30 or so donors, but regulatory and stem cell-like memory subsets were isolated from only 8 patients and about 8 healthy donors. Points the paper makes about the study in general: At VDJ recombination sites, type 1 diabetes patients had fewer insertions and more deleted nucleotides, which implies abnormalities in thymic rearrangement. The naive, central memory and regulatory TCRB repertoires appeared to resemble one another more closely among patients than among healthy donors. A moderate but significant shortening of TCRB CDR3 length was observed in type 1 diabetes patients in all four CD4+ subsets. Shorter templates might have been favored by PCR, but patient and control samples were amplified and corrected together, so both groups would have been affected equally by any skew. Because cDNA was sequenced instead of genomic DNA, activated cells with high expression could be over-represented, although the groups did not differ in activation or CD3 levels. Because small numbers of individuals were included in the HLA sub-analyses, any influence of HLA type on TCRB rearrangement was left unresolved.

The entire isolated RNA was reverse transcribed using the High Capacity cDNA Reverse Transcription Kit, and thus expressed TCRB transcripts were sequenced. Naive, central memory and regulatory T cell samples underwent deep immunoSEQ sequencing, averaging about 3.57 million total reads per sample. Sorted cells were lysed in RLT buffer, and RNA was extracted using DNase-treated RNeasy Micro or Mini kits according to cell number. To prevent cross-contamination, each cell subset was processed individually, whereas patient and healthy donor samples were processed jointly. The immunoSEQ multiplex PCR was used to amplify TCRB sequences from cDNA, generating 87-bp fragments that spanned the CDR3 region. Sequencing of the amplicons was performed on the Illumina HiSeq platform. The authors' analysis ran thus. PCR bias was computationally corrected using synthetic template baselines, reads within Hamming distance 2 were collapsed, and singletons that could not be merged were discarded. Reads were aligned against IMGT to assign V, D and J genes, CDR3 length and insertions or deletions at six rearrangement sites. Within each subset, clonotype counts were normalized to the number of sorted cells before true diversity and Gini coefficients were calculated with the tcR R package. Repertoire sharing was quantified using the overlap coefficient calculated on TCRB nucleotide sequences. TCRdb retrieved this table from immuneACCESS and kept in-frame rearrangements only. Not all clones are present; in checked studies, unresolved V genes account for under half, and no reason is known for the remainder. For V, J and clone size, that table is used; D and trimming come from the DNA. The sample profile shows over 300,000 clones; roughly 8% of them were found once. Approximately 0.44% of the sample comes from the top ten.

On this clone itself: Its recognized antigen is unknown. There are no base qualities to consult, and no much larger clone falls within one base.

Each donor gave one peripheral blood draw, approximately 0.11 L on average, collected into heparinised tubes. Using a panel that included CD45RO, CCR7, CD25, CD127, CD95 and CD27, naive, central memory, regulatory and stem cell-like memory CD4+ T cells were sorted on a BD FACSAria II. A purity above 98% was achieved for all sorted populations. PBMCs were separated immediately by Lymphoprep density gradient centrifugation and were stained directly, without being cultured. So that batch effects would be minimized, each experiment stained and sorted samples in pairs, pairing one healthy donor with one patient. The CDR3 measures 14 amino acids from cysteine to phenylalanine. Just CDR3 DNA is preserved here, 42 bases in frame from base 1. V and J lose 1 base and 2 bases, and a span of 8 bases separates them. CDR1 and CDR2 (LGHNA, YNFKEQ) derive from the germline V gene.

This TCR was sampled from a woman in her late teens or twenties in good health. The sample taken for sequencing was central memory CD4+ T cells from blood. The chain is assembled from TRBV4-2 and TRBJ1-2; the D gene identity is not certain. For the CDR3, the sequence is CASSQGGMNYGYTF. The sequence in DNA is TGTGCCAGCAGCCAAGGCGGGATGAACTATGGCTACACCTTC.